The clone carrying this T cell receptor (beta chain) was detected only once. The data are from a study of T cells in localized non-small cell lung cancer. TCRdb's table, derived via immunoSEQ multiplex PCR, lists solely in-frame clones and lacks some. The table has roughly 50,000 clones, roughly nine tenths seen once. The V gene's germline CDR1 is MDHEN and CDR2 SYDVKM. The CDR3 spans 14 residues. V lost 3 bases to trimming and J lost 6 bases; unmatched junction nucleotides: 8. The sequences come from peripheral blood, collected before any cancer treatment. The sequence came from a man aged 40 to 75 with stage I lung adenocarcinoma. V gene TRBV28 combines with J gene TRBJ2-7; TRBD2 aligns across 7 bases. The CDR3 loop is CASSLELANGEQYF. The CDR3 DNA sequence: TGTGCCAGCAGTTTGGAACTAGCGAACGGCGAGCAGTACTTC.